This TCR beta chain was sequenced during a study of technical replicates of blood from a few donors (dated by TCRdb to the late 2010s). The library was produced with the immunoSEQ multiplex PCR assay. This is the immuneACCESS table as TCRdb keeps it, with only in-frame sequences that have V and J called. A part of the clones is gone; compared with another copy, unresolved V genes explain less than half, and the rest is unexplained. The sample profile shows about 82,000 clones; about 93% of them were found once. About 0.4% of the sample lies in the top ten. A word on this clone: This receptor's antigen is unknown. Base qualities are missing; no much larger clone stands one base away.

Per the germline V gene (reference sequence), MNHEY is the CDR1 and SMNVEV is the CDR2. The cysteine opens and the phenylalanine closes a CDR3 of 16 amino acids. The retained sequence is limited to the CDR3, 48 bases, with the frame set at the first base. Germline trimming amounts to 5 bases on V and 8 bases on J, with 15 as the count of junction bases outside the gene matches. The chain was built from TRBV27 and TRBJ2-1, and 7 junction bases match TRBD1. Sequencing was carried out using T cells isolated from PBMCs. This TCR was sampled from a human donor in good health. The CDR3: CASSAETGWGGDEQFF. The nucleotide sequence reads TGTGCCAGCAGTGCGGAGACAGGGTGGGGCGGCGATGAGCAGTTCTTC.